Listed below are T cell receptor beta chains from one sample, sequenced in a study of shared clonotypes between healthy human individuals. The table came from immunoSEQ multiplex PCR; TCRdb's copy has only in-frame clones and leaves some out. This sample carries around 2,000,000 clones, 95% of them seen once, and the ten largest clones take 0.1% to 0.15%. The material sequenced was naive CD4+ T cells sorted from blood. All receptors derive from a man younger than 35 in good health. Both conserved end residues are trimmed from each CDR3. Each record gives: V gene, J gene, CDR3 protein.

v_gene: TRBV6-1; j_gene: TRBJ2-1; CDR3aa: ASSDSRAGGGEQF
v_gene: TRBV6-5; j_gene: TRBJ1-3; CDR3aa: ASSINGGNTIY
v_gene: TRBV27; j_gene: TRBJ2-2; CDR3aa: ARIIPGRENTGELF
v_gene: TRBV28; j_gene: TRBJ2-5; CDR3aa: ASSSSGTGTPTQY
v_gene: TRBV6-5; j_gene: TRBJ2-6; CDR3aa: ASSYSGTAWANVLT
v_gene: TRBV5-1; j_gene: TRBJ2-7; CDR3aa: ASSLADRGLYYEQY
v_gene: TRBV29-1; j_gene: TRBJ2-1; CDR3aa: SAELGLAPGDEQF
v_gene: TRBV5-6; j_gene: TRBJ2-5; CDR3aa: ASSGRDPVTQY
v_gene: TRBV2; j_gene: TRBJ1-2; CDR3aa: ASTQGEDLYGYT
v_gene: TRBV18; j_gene: TRBJ1-1; CDR3aa: ASSPEPGLGTEAF
v_gene: TRBV30; j_gene: TRBJ2-7; CDR3aa: AWSVDRGYEQY
v_gene: TRBV19; j_gene: TRBJ1-1; CDR3aa: ASSNPLEAF
v_gene: TRBV11-2; j_gene: TRBJ2-7; CDR3aa: ASSLEIRYEQY